The clone carrying this TCR beta chain was counted a few times. Profiled with immunoSEQ multiplex PCR; TCRdb holds only in-frame clones, not every one. The table includes 75,000 to 90,000 clones, roughly 88% detected once. The sample belongs to a study of blood T cell repertoires in COVID-19. Study at large: The United States, Italy and Spain supplied acute and convalescent COVID-19 samples. T cells, B-cell-depleted T cells, or PBMCs supplied cDNA or gDNA.

This CDR3 is 17 amino acids long. In germline, CDR1 is SNHLY, CDR2 FYNNEI. Trimming took 4 bases from V and 0 from J, leaving 16 bases between them. The chain recombines TRBV2 with TRBJ2-1; TRBD2 might be the D (6 bases). Source material: peripheral blood. The sequence derives from a woman aged 50 to 60 in a cohort sampled during active COVID-19. The CDR3 sequence is CASSGGIARSSYNEQFF. For the CDR3, the DNA is TGTGCCAGCAGTGGCGGGATTGCAAGGAGCTCCTACAATGAGCAGTTCTTC. Variable domain in full (rest from reference TRBV2 and TRBJ2-1): EPEVTQTPSHQVTQMGQEVILRCVPISNHLYFYWYRQILGQKVEFLVSFYNNEISEKSEIFDDQFSVERPDGSNFTLKIRSTKLEDSAMYFCASSGGIARSSYNEQFFGPGTRLTVL.